This record covers a single T cell receptor (beta chain). Its target is unknown. This entry is derived from a study of vaccination and CD4 T cells after COVID-19. Cultured CD4+ T cell DNA was sequenced using the Oncomine TCR Beta short-read assay. TCRdb reanalysed the PCR reads using MiXCR and keeps one entry per CDR3 protein. The sample includes approximately 17,000 distinct CDR3 sequences, about half seen only once; the top ten take 15% to 20%. The time point: late sampling 161 to 241 days after vaccination in a few convalescent patients. Specified treatment: roughly 10-day PBMC culture with coronavirus spike peptide pools or control peptides (ViraFEST assay). Cell culture was performed with some 2 million PBMCs per well in the presence of 7.5 to 10 IU/ml IL-2 and 10 ug/ml peptide pools. The sequenced sample was CD4+ T cells from blood, cultured in vitro, obtained about 7 months after SARS-CoV-2 vaccination. The TCR comes from a human donor who had recovered from COVID-19.

For the CDR3, the DNA is TGTGCCACCAGTGAGTCGGGACGGACCAGCTATGGCTACACCTTC. Its translation: CATSESGRTSYGYTF. The chain carries TRBV24-1 and TRBJ1-2; TRBD1 is a possible D gene (5 bases). Germline values: CDR1 KGHDR, CDR2 SFDVKD. The CDR3 is 15 residues long. Trimming took 4 bases from V and 4 from J, leaving 15 bases between them.